These 15 T cell receptor beta chains came from one sample sequenced in a study of radiotherapy plus CTLA-4 blockade in lung cancer. Only in-frame clones appear in the TCRdb table, and some are missing; sequencing was by immunoSEQ multiplex PCR. Here the sample spans about 35,000 clones, 85% being singletons. The material was peripheral blood, obtained from a patient treated with radiotherapy plus ipilimumab. The receptor source for this set is a human donor with non-small cell lung cancer who had stable disease on radiotherapy plus ipilimumab.

V is TRBV28 and J is TRBJ2-7; D perhaps matches TRBD1 (5 bases). This CDR3 region has 15 residues. Trimming left V 1 base short and J 1 base short, with 11 bases between. From germline, CDR1 is MDHEN and CDR2 SYDVKM. The CDR3 spells CASSLSPRASYEQYF. For the CDR3, the DNA is TGTGCCAGCAGTTTATCCCCCAGGGCTTCCTACGAGCAGTACTTC.

This chain links TRBV5-4 with TRBJ2-3; D might be TRBD2 (6 bases). The germline CDR1 and CDR2 sequences are SGHNT and YYREEE (reference sequence). This CDR3 region has 14 residues. Trimming shortened V by 3 bases and J by 6 bases, and 14 bases separated the two germline ends. The CDR3 here is CASSSGGPWDTQYF. CDR3 DNA: TGTGCCAGCAGCTCTGGAGGGCCGTGGGATACGCAGTATTTT. Complete variable domain (other parts from reference TRBV5-4 and TRBJ2-3): ETGVTQSPTHLIKTRGQQVTLRCSSQSGHNTVSWYQQALGQGPQFIFQYYREEENGRGNFPPRFSGLQFPNYSSELNVNALELDDSALYLCASSSGGPWDTQYFGPGTRLTVL.

The chain carries TRBV12-5 and TRBJ2-2; a weak D match, TRBD2 (6 bases). V lost 7 bases to trimming and J lost 2 bases, with 23 bases between them. This CDR3 comprises 18 residues. Per germline, CDR1 LGHNT and CDR2 FRNRAP. The DNA for the CDR3 is TGTGCTAGTGACCCTTGGACTGAAAGCGGGTCAAACACCGGGGAGCTGTTTTTT. Protein sequence: CASDPWTESGSNTGELFF.

This clone is a singleton in its sample. The rearrangement joins TRBV2 to TRBJ1-1; D is undetermined. The germline CDR1 and CDR2 sequences are SNHLY and FYNNEI. The V and J ends lost 0 bases and 6 bases respectively, with 14 bases between them. This CDR3 contains 15 residues. CDR3 loop: CASSEARVEQAEAFF. In DNA, the CDR3 is TGTGCCAGCAGTGAAGCGCGGGTAGAGCAAGCTGAAGCTTTCTTT. Full variable domain (remainder filled in from reference TRBV2 and TRBJ1-1): EPEVTQTPSHQVTQMGQEVILRCVPISNHLYFYWYRQILGQKVEFLVSFYNNEISEKSEIFDDQFSVERPDGSNFTLKIRSTKLEDSAMYFCASSEARVEQAEAFFGQGTRLTVV.

The rearrangement uses TRBV15 and TRBJ1-2, with 7 bases matching TRBD1. The V gene end was trimmed by 5 bases and the J gene end by 5 bases; junction bases not matched to a gene: 11. CDR1 and CDR2 (germline): LNHNV, YYDKDF (reference sequence). The CDR3 has 15 residues. The CDR3, as DNA: TGTGCCACCAGCGGCTCCCGGGACAGCGTGTATGGCTACACCTTC. Translation: CATSGSRDSVYGYTF. The whole variable domain, remainder taken from reference TRBV15 and TRBJ1-2, is DAMVIQNPRYQVTQFGKPVTLSCSQTLNHNVMYWYQQKSSQAPKLLFHYYDKDFNNEADTPDNFQSRRPNTSFCFLDIRSPGLGDTAMYLCATSGSRDSVYGYTFGSGTRLTVV.

The chain has TRBV19 and TRBJ1-4; D unclear. V was shortened by 5 bases and J by 7 bases, with 20 bases between the two germline ends. The CDR3 has 16 residues. CDR1 is LNHDA and CDR2 is SQIVND in the germline V gene (reference sequence). The CDR3 loop reads CASSWVGGRIGEKLFF. CDR3 DNA: TGTGCCAGTAGTTGGGTCGGCGGGAGGATTGGTGAAAAACTGTTTTTT.

V is TRBV2 and J is TRBJ1-1; 8 bases fit TRBD1. V dropped 6 bases and J dropped 5; count of bases not matched to a gene: 8. CDR1 and CDR2 (germline): SNHLY, FYNNEI. The CDR3 sequence is 14 residues long. In nucleotides, the CDR3 is TGTGCCAGCAGCCGCGACAGGGGTTTGACTGAAGCTTTCTTT. Amino acid sequence: CASSRDRGLTEAFF.

The rearrangement links TRBV9 to TRBJ2-5; 12 nucleotides match TRBD2. The assigned J gene may be wrong: the sequence end matches TRBJ2-7 better. Germline CDR1 SGDLS, CDR2 YYNGEE. The CDR3 is 15 residues long. The CDR3 DNA follows: TGTGCCAGCAGCGTAGCGACTAGCGGGAGCTACGAGCAGTACTTC. Amino acid sequence: CASSVATSGSYEQYF.

The J gene is TRBJ2-1, the V gene TRBV14; possible D gene TRBD2, 6 bases. With 7 bases removed from V and 4 bases from J, the gap between germline ends came to 14 bases. This CDR3 has 14 amino acids. Germline CDR1 and CDR2: SGHDN and FVKESK. The DNA of the CDR3 is TGTGCCAGCAAGGGTCCTAGCGAGTACAATGAGCAGTTCTTC. This encodes CASKGPSEYNEQFF.

This clone was observed a handful of times. This chain uses TRBV7-9 with TRBJ1-2; D gene ambiguous. The CDR3 length is 13 residues. CDR1 SEHNR and CDR2 FQNEAQ come from the germline V gene (reference sequence). Trimming took 0 bases from V and 7 from J, leaving 9 bases between them. In DNA, the CDR3 is TGTGCCAGCAGCTTAGCCCAGGTCGTTGGCTACACCTTC. Translated: CASSLAQVVGYTF.

A word on this clone: This specimen includes other DNA sequences encoding the same CDR3. The CDR3 here is CASSLAGGNEQFF. The CDR3 DNA is TGTGCCAGCAGCTTGGCCGGAGGCAATGAGCAGTTCTTC. The chain combines TRBV5-4 with TRBJ2-1, with D maybe TRBD2 (5 bases). Between the trimmed V and J ends, which lost 0 bases and 6 bases, there was a span of 7 bases. The CDR3 is 13 amino acids. Germline CDR1 and CDR2: SGHNT and YYREEE (reference sequence).

This clone has only one observation. CDR3 nucleotides: TGTGCCAGCAGCGTAGCCCAGGGGCGGGGGAGCGCAGATACGCAGTATTTT. It specifies CASSVAQGRGSADTQYF. The rearrangement links TRBV9 to TRBJ2-3; D possibly corresponds to TRBD2 (7 bases). This CDR3 contains 17 residues. From germline, CDR1 is SGDLS and CDR2 YYNGEE. V shed 0 bases and J shed 4 bases, with 18 bases lying between them.

CDR3 residues: CASSYEYRGPQYF. In DNA, the CDR3 is TGTGCCAGCAGTTACGAATACAGGGGACCTCAGTACTTC. The chain recombines TRBV6-5 with TRBJ2-4; 7 bases match TRBD1. The V gene end was trimmed by 2 bases and the J gene end by 12 bases; junction bases not matched to a gene: 7. The CDR3 totals 13 residues. The germline CDR1 and CDR2 sequences are MNHEY and SVGAGI.

This clone has just a few counts. The chain combines TRBV10-3 with TRBJ2-3; 7 positions match TRBD1. V dropped 0 bases and J dropped 2; count of bases not matched to a gene: 11. The germline V gene encodes CDR1 ENHRY and CDR2 SYGVKD. The CDR3 loop spans 18 amino acids. The CDR3 is CAISESGGGAPITDTQYF. In nucleotides, the CDR3 is TGTGCCATCAGTGAGTCAGGGGGCGGCGCGCCAATCACAGATACGCAGTATTTT.

This chain joins TRBV5-1 and TRBJ1-2; D may be TRBD1 (6 bases). V was pared by 0 bases and J by 8 bases, with 17 bases between. CDR3 size: 15 residues. Germline CDR1 SGHRS, CDR2 YFSETQ. The CDR3 reads CASSLVGRGELGYTF. The CDR3 region has the DNA TGCGCCAGCAGCTTGGTCGGCAGGGGAGAGCTCGGCTACACCTTC.